The clone carrying this T cell receptor (beta chain) occurred a few times. Antigen specificity is unknown. The CDR3 runs to 13 residues. The germline V gene has CDR1 LGHNA and CDR2 YNFKEQ. V was pared by 1 base and J by 0 bases, with 3 bases between. These data come from a study of blood T cells in healthy people across ages. A second PCR of 7 to 11 cycles used a sample-barcoded 5' primer and a J-beta primer mix. A minimum of 2.5 million CDR3-containing paired-end reads was obtained for each sample. MiXCR was run by TCRdb on the 5' RACE reads, yielding one entry per CDR3 protein. In the table there are 800,000 or so distinct CDR3 sequences, 25% of which are singletons. Findings and limits, study-wide: Diversity was estimated from one million T cells, and these estimates were considered underestimates.

The sample was also linked to a second study, of T cells of mothers and their children.

The V and J genes are TRBV4-2 and TRBJ2-5; D gene uncertain. Source material: blood. The clonotype was recovered from a boy between 5 and 17 years old in good health. CDR3 residues: CASSQANQETQYF. DNA for the CDR3: TGTGCCAGCAGCCAAGCGAACCAAGAGACCCAGTACTTC.